This T cell receptor beta chain was identified in a study of shared clonotypes between healthy human individuals. Study-level results: There were few donors, and this limited the genetic and exposure-history diversity represented. Approximately 5.1% was the fraction of naive CD4 clonotypes found shared across several donors. Only blood samples were collected, and tissue repertoires likely differ.

Participating donors were healthy, HIV-negative adults free of recent acute infections or vaccinations. This CDR3 spans 16 amino acids. V lost 3 bases to trimming and J lost 0 bases, with 12 bases between them. From germline, CDR1 is KGHSH and CDR2 LQKENI. Regarding this clone: Its specificity is not known.

The protocol was immunoSEQ multiplex PCR, while the TCRdb copy is restricted to in-frame clones and leaves out a portion. The data show 1,500,000 or so clones, around 98.5% seen once. The chain joins TRBV18 to TRBJ1-3, with D unresolved. The source is a man aged 25-40 years in good health. The sequencing input was naive CD4+ T cells sorted from blood. Subset noted: CD45RA+ positively selected. This CDR3 is CASSPRTGNSGNTIYF. CDR3 coding DNA: TGTGCCAGCTCACCTCGGACGGGGAACTCTGGAAACACCATATATTTT.